Below are 12 T cell receptor beta chains sequenced from a single sample in a study of chemoradiotherapy in HPV16-positive cancers. TCRdb's table, derived via immunoSEQ multiplex PCR, lists solely in-frame clones and lacks some. Altogether approximately 58,000 clones are present, roughly nine tenths being singletons, with the ten largest covering roughly 3.5%. The sequencing here drew on blood, taken from a patient who underwent chemoradiotherapy. Every receptor here comes from a human donor with HPV-associated anogenital cancer.

The CDR3 bases are TGTGCCAGCAGTTACCGACCGGGACAGGGCCAAGAGACCCAGTACTTC. It specifies CASSYRPGQGQETQYF. The rearrangement uses TRBV6-5 and TRBJ2-5; TRBD1 aligns across 9 bases. Trimming removed 2 bases from V and 1 base from J; junction bases left unmatched: 5. The CDR3 runs 16 residues. Germline CDR1 reads MNHEY; CDR2 reads SVGAGI.

A single count supports this clone. The genes are TRBV5-4 and TRBJ2-1, with TRBD2 matching 7 bases. After removal of 0 bases from V and 6 bases from J, the junction contained 6 bases not matched to a gene. This CDR3 region has 15 residues. Looked up from germline, CDR1 is SGHNT and CDR2 is YYREEE (reference sequence). The CDR3 DNA follows: TGTGCCAGCAGCTTGGGCGGGAGCGGCCCCAATGAGCAGTTCTTC. Residues: CASSLGGSGPNEQFF.

This clone came up once. V gene TRBV25-1 combines with J gene TRBJ1-4; D not certain. The ends were cut back, 4 bases at V and 8 bases at J, with 11 bases in the middle. Per the germline V gene, CDR1 is MGHDK and CDR2 is SYGVNS. The CDR3 has 13 amino acids. As DNA, the CDR3 is TGTGCCAGCAGTGCGTCCTGGGAGGAAAAACTGTTTTTT. Translating it yields CASSASWEEKLFF.

The rearrangement joins TRBV27 to TRBJ2-7; weak D call: TRBD1 (5 bases). This CDR3 comprises 13 residues. V shed 6 bases and J shed 4 bases, with 13 bases lying between them. Germline V gene sequence: CDR1 MNHEY, CDR2 SMNVEV (reference sequence). CDR3 sequence: CASRQGNGYEQYF. The DNA of the CDR3 is TGTGCCAGCAGGCAGGGCAATGGATACGAGCAGTACTTC.

The chain joins TRBV27 to TRBJ1-1; D perhaps matches TRBD1 (6 bases). CDR1 MNHEY and CDR2 SMNVEV come from the germline V gene (reference sequence). Trimming left V 3 bases short and J 3 bases short, with 11 bases between. This CDR3 comprises 14 residues. CDR3 amino acids: CASSFLGAHTEAFF. CDR3 sequence (DNA): TGTGCCAGCAGTTTCTTGGGGGCTCACACTGAAGCTTTCTTT.

The chain joins TRBV30 to TRBJ1-2; D not resolved. CDR1 is GTSNPN, CDR2 SVGIG, per germline (reference sequence). The CDR3 is 13 amino acids. V was trimmed by 2 bases and J by 6 bases, leaving 13 bases between them. The DNA for the CDR3 is TGTGCCTGGAGTCTGCTGGGAAACCATGGCTACACCTTC. This codes for CAWSLLGNHGYTF.

J is TRBJ2-5 and V is TRBV4-1; 7 positions agree with TRBD1. The CDR3 extends over 16 amino acids. The J segment lost 1 base and the V segment lost 1 base, leaving 6 bases of the junction unmatched. Per the germline V gene, CDR1 is MGHRA and CDR2 is YSYEKL. DNA for the CDR3: TGCGCCAGCAGCCAAGGATCACAGGGGTTCCAAGAGACCCAGTACTTC. Translation gives CASSQGSQGFQETQYF.

This chain uses TRBV7-2 with TRBJ2-7; 13 bases match TRBD2. CDR3 length equals 14 residues. Germline CDR1 reads SGHTA; CDR2 reads FQGNSA. V shed 8 bases, J shed 2 bases, and the junction held 3 bases outside the gene matches. CDR3 nucleotides: TGTGCCAGCTCGGGACTAGCGGGAACCTACGAGCAGTACTTC. Its protein is CASSGLAGTYEQYF.

J is TRBJ2-3 and V is TRBV2; TRBD2 matches at 15 bases. J was trimmed by 4 bases and V by 6 bases; bases with no gene match: 5. Germline V gene data show CDR1 as SNHLY and CDR2 as FYNNEI. The CDR3 length is 16 residues. The CDR3 bases are TGTGCCAGCAGGCATGGACTAGCGGGAGGGTCAGATACGCAGTATTTT. It yields the protein CASRHGLAGGSDTQYF.

V usage is TRBV7-2 and J usage is TRBJ2-7; 8 positions match TRBD1. V shed 0 bases and J 5 bases; nucleotides not matched to a gene: 9. The CDR3 consists of 16 residues. Germline-derived CDR1 and CDR2 are SGHTA and FQGNSA. The CDR3, as DNA: TGTGCCAGCAGCTTAGCTGGTGGACAGGGTAGGAACGAGCAGTACTTC. It translates to CASSLAGGQGRNEQYF.

This chain joins TRBV11-3 and TRBJ2-3; D gene unclear. This CDR3 region has 15 residues. V shed 2 bases and J shed 1 base, with 10 bases lying between them. Germline loops: CDR1 SGHNT, CDR2 YENEEA. DNA for the CDR3: TGTGCCAGCAGCTTATATGGAAAGGGCACAGATACGCAGTATTTT. As protein: CASSLYGKGTDTQYF.

Written as DNA, the CDR3 is TGTGCCAGCAGCTTTGGACAGGGCAAGAATTCACCCCTCCACTTT. The encoded protein is CASSFGQGKNSPLHF. The genes are TRBV7-8 and TRBJ1-6, with 8 bases lining up with TRBD1. V lost 3 bases to trimming and J lost 7 bases; unmatched junction nucleotides: 5. The germline CDR1 and CDR2 sequences are SGHVS and FQNEAQ. The CDR3 is 15 residues long. The complete variable domain, with remaining parts taken from reference TRBV7-8 and TRBJ1-6, reads GAGVSQSPRYKVAKRGQDVALRCDPISGHVSLFWYQQALGQGPEFLTYFQNEAQLDKSGLPSDRFFAERPEGSVSTLKIQRTQQEDSAVYLCASSFGQGKNSPLHFGNGTRLTVT.